One and the same sample provided the 9 T cell receptor beta chains below, sequenced in a study of PD-L1 blockade in urothelial cancer. Profiled with immunoSEQ multiplex PCR; TCRdb holds only in-frame clones, not every one. Among tens of thousands of clones listed, 75% to 85% were seen once. Time point described: pretreatment peripheral blood. Specimen: PBMCs, collected around atezolizumab (anti-PD-L1) treatment. The receptor source for this set is a man in his sixties or seventies with urothelial cancer.

For the CDR3, the DNA is TGTGCCAGCAGCTTATTGCTAGCAGCTTCCTACAATGAGCAGTTCTTC. Amino acids: CASSLLLAASYNEQFF. The chain couples TRBV11-2 to TRBJ2-1, with D perhaps matching TRBD2 (5 bases). Germline assignment: CDR1 SGHAT and CDR2 FQNNGV. Trimming cost V 2 bases and J 1 base, with 12 bases left between them. The CDR3 is made up of 16 amino acids.

This chain uses TRBV2 with TRBJ1-2, with TRBD1 matching 7 bases. The CDR3 has 15 amino acids. V dropped 8 bases and J dropped 1; count of bases not matched to a gene: 10. CDR1 is SNHLY, CDR2 FYNNEI, per germline. The CDR3 here is CASGGGTVHNYGYTF. The CDR3 DNA follows: TGTGCCAGCGGAGGGGGGACAGTCCATAACTATGGCTACACCTTC.

The V and J genes are TRBV19 and TRBJ1-1; 8 bases are a match to TRBD1. J lost 3 bases, V lost 4 bases, and 4 bases had no gene match. CDR1 LNHDA and CDR2 SQIVND come from the germline V gene (reference sequence). The CDR3 contains 14 residues. This CDR3 reads CASSTDREDTEAFF. The CDR3 bases are TGTGCCAGTAGTACGGACAGGGAGGACACTGAAGCTTTCTTT.

The chain employs TRBV5-4 and TRBJ2-7, with a tentative D call TRBD1 (6 bases). The germline gives CDR1 SGHNT, CDR2 YYREEE (reference sequence). The CDR3 contains 14 residues. V shed 4 bases and J shed 0 bases, with 11 bases lying between them. As DNA, the CDR3 is TGTGCCAGCAGCCCAGGACAGTCCTCCTACGAGCAGTACTTC. The encoded protein is CASSPGQSSYEQYF.

The CDR3 bases are TGCGCCAGCAGCCCCCGGGGGGCGGGCACTGAAGCTTTCTTT. Its protein product is CASSPRGAGTEAFF. This chain uses TRBV4-1 with TRBJ1-1, with a possible D match to TRBD1 (6 bases). Germline-derived CDR1 and CDR2 are MGHRA and YSYEKL. The CDR3 runs to 14 residues. The V gene lost 4 bases and the J gene lost 4 bases, with 13 bases spanning the gap.

J is TRBJ2-1 and V is TRBV7-8; weak D call: TRBD2 (5 bases). CDR1 is SGHVS and CDR2 is FQNEAQ in the germline V gene. The CDR3 is 15 amino acids. V lost 2 bases, J lost 1 base, and 9 bases lay in between. The CDR3 sequence is CASSLPSGSYNEQFF. The CDR3 DNA reads TGTGCCAGCAGCTTACCCTCGGGGTCCTACAATGAGCAGTTCTTC.

The V call is TRBV28, the J call TRBJ2-7; TRBD1 agrees at 7 bases. Germline values: CDR1 MDHEN, CDR2 SYDVKM. This CDR3 region has 14 residues. V lost 6 bases and J lost 7; bases outside the gene matches: 12. The chain's CDR3 is CASSQPGTVGEQYF. The CDR3 nucleotides are TGTGCCAGCAGCCAACCTGGGACAGTCGGGGAGCAGTACTTC.

The gene calls are TRBV6-5 and TRBJ2-7, with TRBD1 matching 9 bases. The junction had 0 bases not matched to a gene; V was cut back by 6 bases and J by 0 bases. CDR1 MNHEY and CDR2 SVGAGI come from the germline V gene. The CDR3 loop spans 13 amino acids. For the CDR3, the DNA is TGTGCCAGCAGGACAGGGGGCTCCTACGAGCAGTACTTC. Its translation is CASRTGGSYEQYF.

Judged by abundance, this clone is medium-sized. V usage is TRBV18 and J usage is TRBJ1-1; unclear D gene. The germline CDR1 and CDR2 sequences are KGHSH and LQKENI. The CDR3 has 13 residues. Trimming shortened V by 1 base and J by 1 base, and 4 bases separated the two germline ends. The CDR3 loop reads CASSPLANTEAFF. In nucleotides, the CDR3 is TGTGCCAGCTCACCACTAGCGAACACTGAAGCTTTCTTT. Full variable domain (missing parts from reference TRBV18 and TRBJ1-1): NAGVMQNPRHLVRRRGQEARLRCSPMKGHSHVYWYRQLPEEGLKFMVYLQKENIIDESGMPKERFSAEFPKEGPSILRIQQVVRGDSAAYFCASSPLANTEAFFGQGTRLTVV.